The clone carrying this T cell receptor beta chain was counted once. The data are from a study of blood T cell repertoires in COVID-19. Recovered Cohort 3 donors showed two negative PCRs, clearance, or symptom resolution. Trimming took 2 bases from V and 4 from J; bases not matched to a gene: 7. This CDR3 spans 15 amino acids. Per the germline V gene, CDR1 is MGHRA and CDR2 is YSYEKL. Produced via immunoSEQ multiplex PCR; TCRdb's table is partial and in-frame only. The table lists hundreds of thousands of clones, approximately 92% of them singletons, with 0.95% to 1.3% in the top ten. V usage is TRBV4-1 and J usage is TRBJ1-2; the match to TRBD1 covers 7 bases. The TCR originated in a man under 40 who had recovered from COVID-19. Sequencing used PBMCs or T cells enriched from blood (not recorded which). In DNA, the CDR3 is TGCGCCAGCAGCCAAATAACAGGGGCTGGCTATGGCTACACCTTC. Translated, it gives CASSQITGAGYGYTF.